The T cell receptor (beta chain) described here comes from a study of shared clonotypes between healthy human individuals. Generated by immunoSEQ multiplex PCR, the TCRdb table keeps only in-frame clones and is missing some. The profile shows about 2.4 million clones, more than 85% of them singletons. As regards this clone: This CDR3 is also generated by other DNA sequences in the sample.

Germline V gives CDR1 SGHAT, CDR2 FQNNGV. CDR3 length: 13 residues. V gave up 1 base and J gave up 1 base, with 5 bases separating them. This clonotype originated in a man aged 18 to 30 in good health. Some clones in this sample may be carry-over from other donors' samples. The sample was naive CD4+ T cells from PBMCs. As to subset: CD45RA+ positively selected. This sequence joins TRBV11-2 and TRBJ2-7; the D is unclear. This CDR3 is CASSLAGSYEQYF. Here the CDR3 DNA reads TGTGCCAGCAGCTTAGCGGGTTCCTACGAGCAGTACTTC.